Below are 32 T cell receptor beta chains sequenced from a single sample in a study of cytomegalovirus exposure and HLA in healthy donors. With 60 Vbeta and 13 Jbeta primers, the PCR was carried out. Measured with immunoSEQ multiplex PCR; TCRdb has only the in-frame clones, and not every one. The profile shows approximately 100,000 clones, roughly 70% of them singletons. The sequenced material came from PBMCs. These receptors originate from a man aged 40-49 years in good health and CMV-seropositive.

Here the CDR3 reads CAISGADLANYGYTF. CDR3 nucleotide sequence: TGTGCCATCTCAGGGGCAGACTTAGCTAACTATGGCTACACCTTC. The chain uses TRBV28 and TRBJ1-2, with D perhaps matching TRBD1 (6 bases). Trimming removed 10 bases at V and 0 bases at J, with 18 bases between. CDR1 and CDR2 (germline): MDHEN, SYDVKM. The CDR3 covers 15 residues.

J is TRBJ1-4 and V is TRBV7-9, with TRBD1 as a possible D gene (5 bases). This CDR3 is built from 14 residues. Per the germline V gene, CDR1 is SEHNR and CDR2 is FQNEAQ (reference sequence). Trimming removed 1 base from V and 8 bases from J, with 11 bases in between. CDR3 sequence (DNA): TGTGCCAGCAGCTTAGGGGCCCAGGGAGAAAAACTGTTTTTT. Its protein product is CASSLGAQGEKLFF.

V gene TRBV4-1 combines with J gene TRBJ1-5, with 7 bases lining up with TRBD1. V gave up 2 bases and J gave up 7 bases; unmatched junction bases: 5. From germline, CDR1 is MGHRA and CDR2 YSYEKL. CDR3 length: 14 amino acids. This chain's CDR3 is CASSQWIRGQPQHF. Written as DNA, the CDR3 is TGCGCCAGCAGCCAATGGATCAGGGGGCAGCCCCAGCATTTT.

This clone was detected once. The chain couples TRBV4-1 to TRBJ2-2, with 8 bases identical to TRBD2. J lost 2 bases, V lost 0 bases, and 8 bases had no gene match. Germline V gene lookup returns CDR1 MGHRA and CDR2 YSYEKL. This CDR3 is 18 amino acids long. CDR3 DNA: TGCGCCAGCAGCCAAGACCCTAGCGGGCATTTTAACACCGGGGAGCTGTTTTTT. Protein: CASSQDPSGHFNTGELFF.

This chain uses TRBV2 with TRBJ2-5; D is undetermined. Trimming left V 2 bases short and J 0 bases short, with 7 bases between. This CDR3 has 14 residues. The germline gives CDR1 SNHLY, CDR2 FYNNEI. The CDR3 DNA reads TGTGCCAGCAGTGAACCTCTTGACCAAGAGACCCAGTACTTC. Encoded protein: CASSEPLDQETQYF.

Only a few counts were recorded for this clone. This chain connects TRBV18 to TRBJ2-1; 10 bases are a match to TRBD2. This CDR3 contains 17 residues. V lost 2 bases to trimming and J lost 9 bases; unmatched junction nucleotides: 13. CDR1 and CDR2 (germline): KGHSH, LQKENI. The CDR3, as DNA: TGTGCCAGCTCACCATTCTCCCAGTCTAGCGGGAGAAGTGAGCAGTTCTTC. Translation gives CASSPFSQSSGRSEQFF.

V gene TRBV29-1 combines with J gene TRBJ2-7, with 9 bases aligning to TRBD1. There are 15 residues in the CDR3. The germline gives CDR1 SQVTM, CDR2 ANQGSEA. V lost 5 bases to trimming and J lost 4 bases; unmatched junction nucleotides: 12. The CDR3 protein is CSVRGPGQGVYEQYF. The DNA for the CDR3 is TGCAGCGTTAGAGGCCCGGGACAGGGAGTGTACGAGCAGTACTTC.

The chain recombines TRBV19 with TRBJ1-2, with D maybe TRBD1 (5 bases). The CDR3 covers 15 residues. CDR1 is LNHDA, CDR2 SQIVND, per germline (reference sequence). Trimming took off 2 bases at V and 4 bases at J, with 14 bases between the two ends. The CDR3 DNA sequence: TGTGCCAGTAGTATAATCGTCCAGGGCACCTATGGCTACACCTTC. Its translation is CASSIIVQGTYGYTF.

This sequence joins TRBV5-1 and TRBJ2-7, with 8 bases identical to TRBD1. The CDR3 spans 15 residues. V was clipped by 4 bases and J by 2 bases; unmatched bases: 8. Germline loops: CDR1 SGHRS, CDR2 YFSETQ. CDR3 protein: CASSDRDRGTYEQYF. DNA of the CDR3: TGCGCCAGCAGCGACCGCGACAGGGGCACCTACGAGCAGTACTTC.

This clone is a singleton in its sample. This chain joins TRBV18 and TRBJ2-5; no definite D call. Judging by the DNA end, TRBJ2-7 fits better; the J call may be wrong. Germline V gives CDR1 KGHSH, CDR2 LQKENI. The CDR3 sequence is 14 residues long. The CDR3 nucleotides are TGTGCCAGCTCAGTACAGCACCCTCTGGGCGAGCAGTACTTC. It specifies CASSVQHPLGEQYF.

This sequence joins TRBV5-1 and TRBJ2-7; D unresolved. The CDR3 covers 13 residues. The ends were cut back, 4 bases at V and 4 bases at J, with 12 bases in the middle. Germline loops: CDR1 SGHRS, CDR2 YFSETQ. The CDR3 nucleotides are TGCGCCAGCAGCCCTAACCCATCATACGAGCAGTACTTC. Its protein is CASSPNPSYEQYF. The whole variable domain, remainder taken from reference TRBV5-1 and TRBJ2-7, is KAGVTQTPRYLIKTRGQQVTLSCSPISGHRSVSWYQQTPGQGLQFLFEYFSETQRNKGNFPGRFSGRQFSNSRSEMNVSTLELGDSALYLCASSPNPSYEQYFGPGTRLTVT.

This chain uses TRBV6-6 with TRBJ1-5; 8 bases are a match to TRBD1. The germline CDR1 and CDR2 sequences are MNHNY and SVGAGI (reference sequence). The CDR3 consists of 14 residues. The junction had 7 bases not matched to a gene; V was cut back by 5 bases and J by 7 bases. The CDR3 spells CASSRQGTEQPQHF. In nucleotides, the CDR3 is TGTGCCAGCAGTCGACAGGGGACTGAACAGCCCCAGCATTTT.

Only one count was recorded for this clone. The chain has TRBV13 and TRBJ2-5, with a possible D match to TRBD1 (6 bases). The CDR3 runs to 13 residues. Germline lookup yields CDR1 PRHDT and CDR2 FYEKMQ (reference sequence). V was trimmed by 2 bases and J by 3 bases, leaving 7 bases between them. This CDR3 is CASSLRQEETQYF. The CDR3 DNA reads TGTGCCAGCAGCTTACGACAGGAAGAGACCCAGTACTTC.

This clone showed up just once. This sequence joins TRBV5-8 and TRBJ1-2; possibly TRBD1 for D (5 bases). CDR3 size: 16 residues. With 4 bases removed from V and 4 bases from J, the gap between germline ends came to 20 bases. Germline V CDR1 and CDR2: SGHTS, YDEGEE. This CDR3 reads CASSQLSQGPLYGYTF. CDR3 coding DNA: TGTGCCAGCAGCCAATTGTCCCAGGGTCCCCTCTATGGCTACACCTTC.

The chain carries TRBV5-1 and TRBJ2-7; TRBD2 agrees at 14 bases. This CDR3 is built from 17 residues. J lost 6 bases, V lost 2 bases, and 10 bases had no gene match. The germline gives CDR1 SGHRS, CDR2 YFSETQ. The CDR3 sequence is CASSFTPGTSGSGEQYF. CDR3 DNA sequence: TGCGCCAGCAGCTTTACCCCCGGGACTAGCGGGAGCGGCGAGCAGTACTTC.

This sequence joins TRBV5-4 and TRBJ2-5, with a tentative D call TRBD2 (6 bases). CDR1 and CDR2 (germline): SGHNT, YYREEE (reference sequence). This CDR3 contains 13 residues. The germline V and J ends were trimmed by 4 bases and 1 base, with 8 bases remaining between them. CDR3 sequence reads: CASSPGSQETQYF. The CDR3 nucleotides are TGTGCCAGCAGCCCCGGGAGCCAAGAGACCCAGTACTTC.

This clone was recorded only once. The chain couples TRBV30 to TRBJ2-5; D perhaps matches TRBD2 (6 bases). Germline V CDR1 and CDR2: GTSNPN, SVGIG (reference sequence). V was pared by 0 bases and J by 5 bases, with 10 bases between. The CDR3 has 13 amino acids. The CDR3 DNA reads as TGTGCCTGGAGTGTACTCGGGAGTGAGACCCAGTACTTC. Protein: CAWSVLGSETQYF.

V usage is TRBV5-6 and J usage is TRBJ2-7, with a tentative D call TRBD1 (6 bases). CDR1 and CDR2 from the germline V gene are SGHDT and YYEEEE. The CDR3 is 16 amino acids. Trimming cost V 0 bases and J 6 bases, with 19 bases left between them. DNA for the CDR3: TGTGCCAGCAGCTTGGTACGCCTCTTCGGACAGTTCGAGCAGTACGTC. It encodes CASSLVRLFGQFEQYV.

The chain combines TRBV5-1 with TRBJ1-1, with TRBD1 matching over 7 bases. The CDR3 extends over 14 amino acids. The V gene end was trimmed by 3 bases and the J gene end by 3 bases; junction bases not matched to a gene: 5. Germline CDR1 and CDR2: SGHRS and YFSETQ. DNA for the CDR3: TGCGCCAGCAGCTCTGGGACAGCGGACACTGAAGCTTTCTTT. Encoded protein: CASSSGTADTEAFF.

CDR3 bases: TGCAGCGTAACCAGGGGGAGCGCTGAAGCTTTCTTT. Its translation: CSVTRGSAEAFF. The chain uses TRBV29-1 and TRBJ1-1, with TRBD1 identical over 7 bases. J lost 6 bases, V lost 6 bases, and 7 bases had no gene match. Germline V gene data show CDR1 as SQVTM and CDR2 as ANQGSEA. The CDR3 extends over 12 amino acids.

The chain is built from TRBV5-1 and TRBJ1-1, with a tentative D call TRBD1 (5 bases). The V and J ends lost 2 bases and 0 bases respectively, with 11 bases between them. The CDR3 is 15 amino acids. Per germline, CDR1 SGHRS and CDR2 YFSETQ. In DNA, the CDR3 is TGCGCCAGCAGCTTCCAAACGGACATGAACACTGAAGCTTTCTTT. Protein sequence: CASSFQTDMNTEAFF.

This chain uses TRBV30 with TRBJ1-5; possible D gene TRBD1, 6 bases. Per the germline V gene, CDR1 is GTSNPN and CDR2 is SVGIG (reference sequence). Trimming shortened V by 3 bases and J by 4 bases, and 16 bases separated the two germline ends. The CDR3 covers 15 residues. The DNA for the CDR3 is TGTGCCTGGAGGAGCACTACAGGGTTAAATCAGCCCCAGCATTTT. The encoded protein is CAWRSTTGLNQPQHF. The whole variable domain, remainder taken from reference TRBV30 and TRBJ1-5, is SQTIHQWPATLVQPVGSPLSLECTVEGTSNPNLYWYRQAAGRGLQLLFYSVGIGQISSEVPQNLSASRPQDRQFILSSKKLLLSDSGFYLCAWRSTTGLNQPQHFGDGTRLSIL.

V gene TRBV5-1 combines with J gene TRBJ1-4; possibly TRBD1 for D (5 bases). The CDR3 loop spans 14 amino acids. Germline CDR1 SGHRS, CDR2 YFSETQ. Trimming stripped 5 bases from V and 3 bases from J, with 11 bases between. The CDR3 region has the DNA TGCGCCAGCAGGGGGGGTGCAGCTAATGAAAAACTGTTTTTT. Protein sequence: CASRGGAANEKLFF.

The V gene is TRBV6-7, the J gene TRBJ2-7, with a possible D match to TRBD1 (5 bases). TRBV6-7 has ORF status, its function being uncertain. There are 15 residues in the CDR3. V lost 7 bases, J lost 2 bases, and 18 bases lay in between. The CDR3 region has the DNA TGTGCCAGCAACACCCGCGTACAGGTGACCTACGAGCAGTACGTC. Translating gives CASNTRVQVTYEQYV.

The CDR3 reads CASSPRRDRENRGAFF. For the CDR3, the DNA is TGTGCCAGCTCACCTCGGAGGGACAGAGAAAACCGTGGGGCTTTCTTT. This chain connects TRBV18 to TRBJ1-1; 7 nucleotides align to TRBD1. This CDR3 has 16 residues. V lost 3 bases, J lost 11 bases, and 18 bases stayed unmatched. Germline CDR1 reads KGHSH; CDR2 reads LQKENI. The complete variable domain, with remaining parts taken from reference TRBV18 and TRBJ1-1, reads NAGVMQNPRHLVRRRGQEARLRCSPMKGHSHVYWYRQLPEEGLKFMVYLQKENIIDESGMPKERFSAEFPKEGPSILRIQQVVRGDSAAYFCASSPRRDRENRGAFFGQGTRLTVV.

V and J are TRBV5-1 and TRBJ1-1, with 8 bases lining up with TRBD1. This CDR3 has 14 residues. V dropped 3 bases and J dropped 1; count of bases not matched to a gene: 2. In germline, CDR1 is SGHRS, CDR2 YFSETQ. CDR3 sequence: CASSWDRWNTEAFF. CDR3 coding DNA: TGCGCCAGCAGCTGGGACAGGTGGAACACTGAAGCTTTCTTT. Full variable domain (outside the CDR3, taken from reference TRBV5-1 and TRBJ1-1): KAGVTQTPRYLIKTRGQQVTLSCSPISGHRSVSWYQQTPGQGLQFLFEYFSETQRNKGNFPGRFSGRQFSNSRSEMNVSTLELGDSALYLCASSWDRWNTEAFFGQGTRLTVV.

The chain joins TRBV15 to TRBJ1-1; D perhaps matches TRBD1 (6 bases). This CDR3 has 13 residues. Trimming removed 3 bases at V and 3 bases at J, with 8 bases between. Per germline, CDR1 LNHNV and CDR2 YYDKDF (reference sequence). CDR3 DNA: TGTGCCACCAGCAGGGGGGCCGACACTGAAGCTTTCTTT. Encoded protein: CATSRGADTEAFF. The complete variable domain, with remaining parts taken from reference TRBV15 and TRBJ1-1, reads DAMVIQNPRYQVTQFGKPVTLSCSQTLNHNVMYWYQQKSSQAPKLLFHYYDKDFNNEADTPDNFQSRRPNTSFCFLDIRSPGLGDTAMYLCATSRGADTEAFFGQGTRLTVV.

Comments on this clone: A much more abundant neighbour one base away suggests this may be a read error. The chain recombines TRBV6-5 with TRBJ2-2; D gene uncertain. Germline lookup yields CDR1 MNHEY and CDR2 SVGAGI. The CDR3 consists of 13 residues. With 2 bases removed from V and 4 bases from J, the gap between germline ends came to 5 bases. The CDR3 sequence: CASSYPSTGELFF. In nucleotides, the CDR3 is TGTGCCAGCAGTTACCCTAGCACCGGGGAGCTGTTTTTT.

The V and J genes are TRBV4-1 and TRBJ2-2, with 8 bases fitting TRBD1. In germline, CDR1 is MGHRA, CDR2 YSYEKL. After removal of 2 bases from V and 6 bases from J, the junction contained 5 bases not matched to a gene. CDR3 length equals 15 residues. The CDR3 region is CASSQRQGAAGELFF. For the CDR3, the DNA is TGCGCCAGCAGCCAACGGCAGGGGGCGGCCGGGGAGCTGTTTTTT.

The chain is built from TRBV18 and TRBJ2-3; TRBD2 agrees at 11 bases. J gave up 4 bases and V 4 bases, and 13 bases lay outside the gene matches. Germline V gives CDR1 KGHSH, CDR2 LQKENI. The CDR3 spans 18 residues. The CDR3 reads CASSHTFLTSGNSDTQYF. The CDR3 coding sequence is TGTGCCAGCTCACACACCTTCCTGACTAGCGGGAATTCAGATACGCAGTATTTT.

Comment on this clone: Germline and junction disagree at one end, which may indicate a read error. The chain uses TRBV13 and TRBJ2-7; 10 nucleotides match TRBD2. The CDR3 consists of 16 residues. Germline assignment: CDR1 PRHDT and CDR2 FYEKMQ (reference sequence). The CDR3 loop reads CSSSLERLAGSYEQYF. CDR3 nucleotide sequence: TGTTCCAGCAGCTTAGAAAGACTAGCGGGTTCCTACGAGCAGTACTTC.

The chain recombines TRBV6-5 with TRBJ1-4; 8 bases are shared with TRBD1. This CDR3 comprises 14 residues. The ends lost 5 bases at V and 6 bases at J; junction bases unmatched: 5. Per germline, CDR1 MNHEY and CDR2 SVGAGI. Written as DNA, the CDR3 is TGTGCCAGCAGTGCTGACAGGGGTCATGAAAAACTGTTTTTT. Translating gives CASSADRGHEKLFF.